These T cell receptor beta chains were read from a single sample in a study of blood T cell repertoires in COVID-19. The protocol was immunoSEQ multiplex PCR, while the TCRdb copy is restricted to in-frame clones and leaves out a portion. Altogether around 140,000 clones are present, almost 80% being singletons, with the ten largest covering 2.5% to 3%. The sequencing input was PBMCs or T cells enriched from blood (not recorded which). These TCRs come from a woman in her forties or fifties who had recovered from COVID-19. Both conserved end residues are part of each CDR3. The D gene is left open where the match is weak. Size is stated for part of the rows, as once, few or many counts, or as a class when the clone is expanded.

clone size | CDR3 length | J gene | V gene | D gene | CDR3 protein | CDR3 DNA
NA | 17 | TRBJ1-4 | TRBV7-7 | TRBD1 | CASSPRTRDRGVEKLFF | TGTGCCAGCAGCCCACGGACCCGGGACAGGGGAGTTGAAAAACTGTTTTTT
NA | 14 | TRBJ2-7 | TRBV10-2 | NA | CASLDPGLPYEQYF | TGCGCCAGCCTCGACCCGGGACTGCCATACGAGCAGTACTTC
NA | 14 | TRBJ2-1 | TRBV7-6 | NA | CASSPRTEYNEQFF | TGTGCCAGCAGCCCGAGGACAGAATACAATGAGCAGTTCTTC
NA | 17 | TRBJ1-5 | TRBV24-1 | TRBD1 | CATSDSGTGHSNQPQHF | TGTGCCACCAGTGATTCGGGGACAGGGCATAGCAATCAGCCCCAGCATTTT
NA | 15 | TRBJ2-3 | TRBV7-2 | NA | CASSFSPSQTDTQYF | TGTGCCAGCAGCTTCTCTCCTAGTCAGACAGATACGCAGTATTTT
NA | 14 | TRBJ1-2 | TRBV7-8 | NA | CASSLVAGNYGYTF | TGTGCCAGCAGCTTAGTAGCAGGGAACTATGGCTACACCTTC
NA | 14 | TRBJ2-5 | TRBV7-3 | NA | CASSFSGGDETQYF | TGTGCCAGCAGCTTCTCCGGGGGAGACGAGACCCAGTACTTC
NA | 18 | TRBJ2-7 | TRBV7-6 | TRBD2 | CASSRDPGTSGIIYEQYF | TGTGCCAGCAGCAGGGACCCGGGTACTAGCGGGATTATCTACGAGCAGTACTTC
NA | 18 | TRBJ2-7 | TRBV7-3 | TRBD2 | CASSLTSSGRAVTYEQYF | TGTGCCAGCAGCTTAACGTCTAGCGGGAGGGCCGTCACCTACGAGCAGTACTTC
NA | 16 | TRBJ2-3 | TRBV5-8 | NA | CASSLGLAESTDTQYF | TGTGCCAGCAGCTTAGGATTAGCGGAGAGCACAGATACGCAGTATTTT
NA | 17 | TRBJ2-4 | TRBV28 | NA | CASSLPAGGLAKNIQYF | TGTGCCAGCAGTTTACCCGCGGGCGGGTTAGCCAAAAACATTCAGTACTTC
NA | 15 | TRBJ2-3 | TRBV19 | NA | CASSPYPSRADTQYF | TGTGCCAGTAGTCCCTATCCAAGCAGGGCAGATACGCAGTATTTT
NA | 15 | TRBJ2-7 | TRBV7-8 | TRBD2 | CASGKLAGTTYEQYF | TGTGCCAGCGGTAAACTAGCGGGAACCACTTACGAGCAGTACTTC
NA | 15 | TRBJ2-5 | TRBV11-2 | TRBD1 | CASSDPYRGQETQYF | TGTGCCAGCAGTGACCCGTACAGGGGCCAAGAGACCCAGTACTTC
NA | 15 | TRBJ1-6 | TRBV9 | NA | CASSLEGDEYSPLHF | TGTGCCAGCAGCCTAGAGGGGGATGAGTATTCACCCCTCCACTTT
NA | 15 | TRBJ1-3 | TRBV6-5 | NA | CASSSRGVSGNTIYF | TGTGCCAGCAGTTCAAGAGGTGTCTCTGGAAACACCATATATTTT
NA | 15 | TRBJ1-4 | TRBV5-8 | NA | CASSFLFATNEKLFF | TGTGCCAGCAGCTTTTTATTTGCAACTAATGAAAAACTGTTTTTT
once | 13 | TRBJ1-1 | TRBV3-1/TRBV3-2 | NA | CASTRSSSTEAFF | TGTGCCAGCACCCGGAGCAGTAGCACTGAAGCTTTCTTT
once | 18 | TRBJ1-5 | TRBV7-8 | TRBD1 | CASSTPTRGRGVNQPQHF | TGTGCCAGCAGCACCCCCACCAGGGGGCGCGGGGTCAATCAGCCCCAGCATTTT
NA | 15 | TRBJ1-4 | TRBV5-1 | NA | CASSLAPGYNEKLFF | TGCGCCAGCAGCTTGGCCCCAGGTTATAATGAAAAACTGTTTTTT
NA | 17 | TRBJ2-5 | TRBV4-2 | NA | CASSQDAGLRRGETQYF | TGTGCCAGCAGCCAAGATGCAGGACTCAGAAGGGGGGAGACCCAGTACTTC
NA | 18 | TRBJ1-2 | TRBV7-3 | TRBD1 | CASSPGLGGLAVNYGYTF | TGTGCCAGCAGCCCGGGTTTAGGGGGCCTTGCGGTTAACTATGGCTACACCTTC
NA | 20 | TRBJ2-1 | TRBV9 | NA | CASSAPTVVAGRSSYNEQFF | TGTGCCAGCAGCGCCCCAACCGTCGTGGCGGGACGGAGCTCCTACAATGAGCAGTTCTTC
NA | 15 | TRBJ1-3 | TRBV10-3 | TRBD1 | CAISGTGTVRPGLYF | TGTGCCATCAGTGGCACCGGGACAGTGAGGCCTGGCCTATATTTT
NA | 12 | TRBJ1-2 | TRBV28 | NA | CASKVEGGGYTF | TGTGCCAGCAAGGTGGAAGGGGGTGGCTACACCTTC
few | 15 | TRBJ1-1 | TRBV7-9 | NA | CASSLQQFVNTEAFF | TGTGCCAGCAGCCTTCAACAGTTCGTGAACACTGAAGCTTTCTTT
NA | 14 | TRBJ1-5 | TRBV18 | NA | CASSPQGSNQPQHF | TGTGCCAGCTCACCACAGGGGAGCAATCAGCCCCAGCATTTT
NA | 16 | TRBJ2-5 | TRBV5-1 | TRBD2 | CASSLGTSGSGETQYF | TGCGCCAGCAGCCTTGGGACTAGCGGTTCAGGAGAGACCCAGTACTTC
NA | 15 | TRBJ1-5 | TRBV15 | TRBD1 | CATRSRTGRNQPQHF | TGTGCCACCAGATCGAGGACAGGCCGCAATCAGCCCCAGCATTTT
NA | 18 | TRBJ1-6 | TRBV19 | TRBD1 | CASSDIAGQGSKNSPLHF | TGTGCCAGTAGTGATATCGCGGGACAGGGGAGCAAAAATTCACCCCTCCACTTT
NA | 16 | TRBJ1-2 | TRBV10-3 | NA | CAISHRDTDRSIGYTF | TGTGCCATCAGTCACCGGGACACCGACAGATCTATCGGCTACACCTTC
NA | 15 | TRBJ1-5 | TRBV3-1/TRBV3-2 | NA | CASSQASGGNQPQHF | TGTGCCAGCAGCCAAGCCTCAGGCGGCAATCAGCCCCAGCATTTT
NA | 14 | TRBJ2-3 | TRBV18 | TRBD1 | CASSGDRGTGTQYF | TGTGCCAGCTCAGGGGACAGGGGAACCGGTACGCAGTATTTT
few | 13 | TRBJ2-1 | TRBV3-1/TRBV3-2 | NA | CASRKEERDEQFF | TGTGCCAGCAGGAAGGAGGAAAGAGATGAGCAGTTCTTC
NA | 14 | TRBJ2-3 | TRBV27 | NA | CASSLSGSEDTQYF | TGTGCCAGCAGTTTATCCGGGAGTGAAGATACGCAGTATTTT
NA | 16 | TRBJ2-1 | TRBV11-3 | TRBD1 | CASSRMGQSSYNEQFF | TGTGCCAGCAGCCGGATGGGACAGTCCTCCTACAATGAGCAGTTCTTC
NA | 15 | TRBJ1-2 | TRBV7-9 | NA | CASSLGVRANYGYTF | TGTGCCAGCAGCTTAGGTGTCAGGGCGAATTATGGCTACACCTTC
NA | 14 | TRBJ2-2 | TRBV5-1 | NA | CATTAAGLTGELFF | TGCGCCACCACGGCGGCGGGTCTCACCGGGGAGCTGTTTTTT
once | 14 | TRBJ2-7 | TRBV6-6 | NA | CASSYDRGNYEQYF | TGTGCCAGCAGTTACGATAGGGGCAACTACGAGCAGTACTTC
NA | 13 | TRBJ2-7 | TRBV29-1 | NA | CSVRRGGSYEQYF | TGCAGCGTGAGACGGGGAGGATCCTACGAGCAGTACTTC
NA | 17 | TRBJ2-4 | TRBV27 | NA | CASRRITGGEAKNIQYF | TGTGCCAGCCGTCGTATCACAGGGGGGGAGGCCAAAAACATTCAGTACTTC
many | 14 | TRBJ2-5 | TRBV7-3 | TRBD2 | CASSLSGRKETQYF | TGTGCCAGCAGCTTGAGCGGGAGGAAGGAGACCCAGTACTTC
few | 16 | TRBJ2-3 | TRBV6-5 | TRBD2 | CASSSKTSGSSDTQYF | TGTGCCAGCAGTTCAAAGACTAGCGGGAGTTCAGATACGCAGTATTTT
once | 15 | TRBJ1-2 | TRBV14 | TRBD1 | CASSQGQGIDYGYTF | TGTGCCAGCAGCCAAGGACAGGGGATTGACTATGGCTACACCTTC
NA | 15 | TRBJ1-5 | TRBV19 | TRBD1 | CASSIGDRGNQPQHF | TGTGCCAGTAGTATTGGGGACAGGGGTAATCAGCCCCAGCATTTT
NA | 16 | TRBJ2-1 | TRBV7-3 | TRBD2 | CASSLDSGGSYNEQFF | TGTGCCAGCAGCTTAGATAGCGGGGGCTCCTACAATGAGCAGTTCTTC
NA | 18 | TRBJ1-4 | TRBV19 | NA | CASSMAFNSLDFNEKLFF | TGTGCCAGTAGTATGGCCTTTAACTCCTTGGACTTTAATGAAAAACTGTTTTTT
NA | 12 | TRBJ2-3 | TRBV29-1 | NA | CSVEGSADTQYF | TGCAGCGTTGAAGGGAGCGCGGATACGCAGTATTTT
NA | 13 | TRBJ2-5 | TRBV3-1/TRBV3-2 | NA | CASSRLVRETQYF | TGTGCCAGCAGCCGACTAGTCCGAGAGACCCAGTACTTC
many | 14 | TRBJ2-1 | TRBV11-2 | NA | CASSFWTTRNEQFF | TGTGCCAGCAGCTTTTGGACTACTCGAAATGAGCAGTTCTTC
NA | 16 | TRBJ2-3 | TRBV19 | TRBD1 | CASTTDRGARTDTQYF | TGTGCCAGTACCACGGACAGGGGTGCTCGCACAGATACGCAGTATTTT